This record covers a single TCR beta chain. In the study's own analysis: Estimates of nucleated cell counts were drawn from the amplification of reference gene primers. The protocol was immunoSEQ multiplex PCR, while the TCRdb copy is restricted to in-frame clones and leaves out a portion. Clone size and the V and J calls come from that table; the DNA yielded D and trimming. The sample holds approximately 240,000 clones, roughly 80% seen once. In terms of age and location, participants ranged from roughly 18 to 89 years and lived in under 30 US areas. Cohort allocation depended upon clinical history that participants reported. The data are from a study of blood T cell repertoires in COVID-19. Study as a whole: PBMCs, B-cell-depleted T cells, or T cells were the source of the cDNA or gDNA that made up the material.

Germline V gene lookup returns CDR1 SGDLS and CDR2 YYNGEE. Unmatched junction bases numbered 3, after V lost 4 bases and J lost 4 bases. This CDR3 has 15 residues. Sequenced input: PBMCs or T cells enriched from blood (not recorded which). The V call is TRBV9, the J call TRBJ2-5; 14 nucleotides align to TRBD2. The receptor was derived from a woman between 40 and 50 years old with acute COVID-19. The CDR3 region is CASSFGLAGGETQYF. The CDR3 region has the DNA TGTGCCAGCAGCTTCGGACTAGCGGGAGGAGAGACCCAGTACTTC.